The T cell receptor (beta chain) under discussion was sequenced for a study of cytomegalovirus exposure and HLA in healthy donors. Overall study results and limits: It was confirmed in vitro that a few of the CMV-associated chains were specific for CMV antigens.

Clones were sequenced by immunoSEQ multiplex PCR, and TCRdb holds only the in-frame ones, with some missing. The table shows 65,000 to 95,000 clones, with 80% to 95% occurring only once. Trimming took off 10 bases at V and 2 bases at J, with 16 bases between the two ends. The V gene's germline CDR1 is MNHEY and CDR2 SMNVEV (reference sequence). The CDR3 runs 14 residues. Notes on this clone: Its matching antigen is unknown.

The sample consisted of PBMCs. This chain links TRBV27 with TRBJ2-3; the D gene is possibly TRBD1 (6 bases). This TCR was recovered from a woman aged 25-40 years in good health and CMV-seronegative. Here the CDR3 reads CATQDRRVTDTQYF. The DNA of the CDR3 is TGTGCCACCCAAGACAGGAGAGTCACAGATACGCAGTATTTT.